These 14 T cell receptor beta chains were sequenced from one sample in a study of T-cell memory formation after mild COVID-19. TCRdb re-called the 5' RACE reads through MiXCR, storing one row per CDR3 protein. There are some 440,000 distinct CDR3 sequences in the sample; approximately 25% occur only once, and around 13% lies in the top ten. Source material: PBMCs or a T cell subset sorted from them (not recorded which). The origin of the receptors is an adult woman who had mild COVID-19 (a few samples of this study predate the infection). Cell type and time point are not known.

The CDR3, as DNA: TGCGCCAGCAGCACCTCGACAGGGGGCGCCGGTACCGGGGAGCTGTTTTTT. The encoded protein is CASSTSTGGAGTGELFF. This sequence joins TRBV5-1 and TRBJ2-2; 10 bases line up with TRBD1. Germline V CDR1 and CDR2: SGHRS, YFSETQ. This CDR3 is 17 amino acids long. With 4 bases clipped from V and 5 bases from J, the junction kept 11 bases outside the gene matches.

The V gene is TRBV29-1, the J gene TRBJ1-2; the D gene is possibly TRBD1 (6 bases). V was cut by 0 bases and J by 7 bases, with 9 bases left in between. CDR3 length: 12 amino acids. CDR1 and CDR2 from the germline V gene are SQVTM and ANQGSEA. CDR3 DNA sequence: TGCAGCGTTGAAGATGGGGGGCTTGGCTACACCTTC. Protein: CSVEDGGLGYTF. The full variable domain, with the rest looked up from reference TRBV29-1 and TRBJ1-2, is SAVISQKPSRDICQRGTSLTIQCQVDSQVTMMFWYRQQPGQSLTLIATANQGSEATYESGFVIDKFPISRPNLTFSTLTVSNMSPEDSSIYLCSVEDGGLGYTFGSGTRLTVV.

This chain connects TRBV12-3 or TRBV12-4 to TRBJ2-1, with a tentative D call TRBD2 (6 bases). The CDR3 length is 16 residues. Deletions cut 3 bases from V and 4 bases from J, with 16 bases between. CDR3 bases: TGTGCCAGCAGTTTGCGGGGAGCCTCGGGGTACAATGAGCAGTTCTTC. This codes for CASSLRGASGYNEQFF.

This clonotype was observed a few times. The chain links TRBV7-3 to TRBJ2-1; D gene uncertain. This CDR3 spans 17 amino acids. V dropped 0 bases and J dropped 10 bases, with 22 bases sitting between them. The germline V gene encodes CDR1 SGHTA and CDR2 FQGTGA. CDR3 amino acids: CASSLTPGLDPSWEQFF. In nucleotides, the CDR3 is TGTGCCAGCAGCTTAACCCCCGGTCTGGACCCGTCCTGGGAGCAGTTCTTC.

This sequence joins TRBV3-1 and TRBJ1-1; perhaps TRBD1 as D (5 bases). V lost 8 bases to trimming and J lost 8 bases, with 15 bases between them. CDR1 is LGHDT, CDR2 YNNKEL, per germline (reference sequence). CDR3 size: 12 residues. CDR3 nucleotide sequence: TGTGCCAGCTCCCCCCAGGGAAACGAAGCTTTCTTT. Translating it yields CASSPQGNEAFF. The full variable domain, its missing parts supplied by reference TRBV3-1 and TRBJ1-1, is DTAVSQTPKYLVTQMGNDKSIKCEQNLGHDTMYWYKQDSKKFLKIMFSYNNKELIINETVPNRFSPKSPDKAHLNLHINSLELGDSAVYFCASSPQGNEAFFGQGTRLTVV.

The CDR3, as DNA: TGTGCCAGCTCAAGAGTAGGGTGGGGTGATGAGCAGTTCTTC. This gives the protein CASSRVGWGDEQFF. The V call is TRBV18, the J call TRBJ2-1; D is unclear. The CDR3 spans 14 residues. Trimming took off 5 bases at V and 8 bases at J, with 16 bases between the two ends. Germline loops: CDR1 KGHSH, CDR2 LQKENI.

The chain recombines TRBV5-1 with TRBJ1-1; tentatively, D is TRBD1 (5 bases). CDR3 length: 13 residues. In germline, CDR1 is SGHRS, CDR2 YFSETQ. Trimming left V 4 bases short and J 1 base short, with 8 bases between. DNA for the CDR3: TGCGCCAGCAGCCATGACAGGAACACTGAAGCTTTCTTT. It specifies CASSHDRNTEAFF.

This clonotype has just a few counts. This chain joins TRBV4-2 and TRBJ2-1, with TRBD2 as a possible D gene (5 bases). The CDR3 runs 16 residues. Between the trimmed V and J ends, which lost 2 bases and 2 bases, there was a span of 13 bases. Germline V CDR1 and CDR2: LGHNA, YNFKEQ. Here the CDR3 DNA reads TGTGCCAGCAGCCAAAAACGGGATGGGACCTACAATGAGCAGTTCTTC. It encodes CASSQKRDGTYNEQFF.

CDR3: CASSYTSTGELFF. The CDR3 nucleotides are TGCGCCAGCAGCTATACAAGCACCGGGGAGCTGTTTTTT. The chain recombines TRBV4-1 with TRBJ2-2; D is undetermined. CDR3 length equals 13 residues. Germline V lookup: CDR1 MGHRA, CDR2 YSYEKL. V lost 5 bases, J lost 4 bases, and 8 bases lay in between.

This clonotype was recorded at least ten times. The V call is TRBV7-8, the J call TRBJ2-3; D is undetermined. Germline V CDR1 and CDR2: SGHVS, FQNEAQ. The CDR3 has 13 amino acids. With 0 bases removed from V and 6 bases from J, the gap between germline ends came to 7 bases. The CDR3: CASSLAPADTQYF. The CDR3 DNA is TGTGCCAGCAGCTTAGCGCCGGCCGATACGCAGTATTTT.

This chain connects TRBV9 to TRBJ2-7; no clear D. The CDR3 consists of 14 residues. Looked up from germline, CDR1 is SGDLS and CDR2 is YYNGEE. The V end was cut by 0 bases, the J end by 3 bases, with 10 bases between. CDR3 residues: CASSVGPTGYEQYF. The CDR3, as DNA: TGTGCCAGCAGCGTAGGCCCGACGGGCTACGAGCAGTACTTC.

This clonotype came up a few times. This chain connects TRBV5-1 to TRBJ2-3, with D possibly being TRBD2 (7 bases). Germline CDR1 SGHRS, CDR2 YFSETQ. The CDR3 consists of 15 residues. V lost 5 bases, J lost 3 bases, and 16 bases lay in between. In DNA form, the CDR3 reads TGCGCCAGCAGATCGGGGGGACATCAGACAGATACGCAGTATTTT. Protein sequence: CASRSGGHQTDTQYF.

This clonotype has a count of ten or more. CDR3 amino acids: CASSLEVIGQGAREQFF. The CDR3 region has the DNA TGCGCCAGCAGCTTGGAGGTTATAGGACAGGGGGCTAGGGAGCAGTTCTTC. The chain joins TRBV5-1 to TRBJ2-1, with 11 bases matching TRBD1. J lost 10 bases, V lost 0 bases, and 12 bases had no gene match. This CDR3 spans 17 amino acids. Germline CDR1 reads SGHRS; CDR2 reads YFSETQ.

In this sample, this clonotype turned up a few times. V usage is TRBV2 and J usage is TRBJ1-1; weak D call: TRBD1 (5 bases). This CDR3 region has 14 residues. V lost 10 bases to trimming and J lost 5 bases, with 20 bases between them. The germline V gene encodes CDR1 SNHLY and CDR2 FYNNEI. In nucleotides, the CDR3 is TGTGCCACCATACCGATGTCAGGGAGGACTGAAGCTTTCTTT. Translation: CATIPMSGRTEAFF.